These 4 T cell receptor beta chains came from one sample sequenced in a study of T cell responses to AZD1222 COVID-19 vaccine. Assay used: immunoSEQ multiplex PCR; TCRdb lists only in-frame clones, some missing. The data hold around 170,000 clones, with 80% to 95% observed a single time. Sequencing used peripheral blood, obtained on day 0 of AZD1222 vaccination. The receptor source for this set is an adult in good health.

This clone has a single count. CDR3 in amino acids: CASSERGRELFF. As DNA, the CDR3 is TGTGCCAGCAGTGAAAGGGGGAGGGAGCTGTTTTTT. The chain links TRBV27 to TRBJ2-2; D possibly corresponds to TRBD1 (6 bases). V was shortened by 5 bases and J by 9 bases, with 10 bases between the two germline ends. Germline assignment: CDR1 MNHEY and CDR2 SMNVEV (reference sequence). The CDR3 has 12 residues.

This clone came up a few times. The genes are TRBV6-1 and TRBJ1-5; no clear D gene. The CDR3 totals 18 residues. CDR1 is MNHNS, CDR2 SASEGT, per germline. The germline V and J ends were trimmed by 2 bases and 0 bases, with 17 bases remaining between them. The CDR3 sequence is CASSERAWAGDSNQPQHF. DNA of the CDR3: TGTGCCAGCAGTGAAAGGGCTTGGGCCGGGGATAGCAATCAGCCCCAGCATTTT.

This chain connects TRBV30 to TRBJ1-3; a possible D gene is TRBD1 (6 bases). CDR1 and CDR2 (germline): GTSNPN, SVGIG (reference sequence). V lost 0 bases, J lost 3 bases, and 9 bases lay in between. The CDR3 consists of 14 residues. The CDR3 coding sequence is TGTGCCTGGAGTGTAGGGGGGGATGGAAACACCATATATTTT. Residues: CAWSVGGDGNTIYF.

For the CDR3, the DNA is TGTGCCAGCAGCTCCCCGGCCCTACGTTTAGGTGGCTACACCTTC. It translates to CASSSPALRLGGYTF. The chain has TRBV11-2 and TRBJ1-2; D ambiguous. CDR1 and CDR2 (germline): SGHAT, FQNNGV. The V and J ends lost 4 bases and 7 bases respectively, with 19 bases between them. The CDR3 consists of 15 residues.